The next 27 T cell receptor beta chains were all read from a single sample in a study of blood T cell repertoires in COVID-19. The method was immunoSEQ multiplex PCR; TCRdb's version includes in-frame clones alone and lacks a portion of them. The profile shows around 26,000 clones, roughly 76% of them singletons. Sequenced input: peripheral blood. The receptor set was obtained from a woman aged 80 or over with acute or convalescent COVID-19.

V and J are TRBV5-4 and TRBJ2-5; 7 bases agree with TRBD2. The germline CDR1 and CDR2 sequences are SGHNT and YYREEE (reference sequence). V shed 4 bases, J shed 3 bases, and the junction held 6 bases outside the gene matches. The CDR3 extends over 14 amino acids. CDR3 DNA sequence: TGTGCCAGCAGCCAAAGACTAGCCGAAGAGACCCAGTACTTC. Translating gives CASSQRLAEETQYF.

The chain recombines TRBV7-8 with TRBJ2-5; possible D gene TRBD2, 8 bases. V lost 0 bases, J lost 4 bases, and 15 bases lay in between. This CDR3 has 16 residues. Germline V gives CDR1 SGHVS, CDR2 FQNEAQ. The CDR3 loop is CASSLALREGAETQYF. CDR3 nucleotides: TGTGCCAGCAGCTTAGCCCTACGGGAGGGGGCAGAGACCCAGTACTTC. The variable domain in full, with the rest retrieved from reference TRBV7-8 and TRBJ2-5, is GAGVSQSPRYKVAKRGQDVALRCDPISGHVSLFWYQQALGQGPEFLTYFQNEAQLDKSGLPSDRFFAERPEGSVSTLKIQRTQQEDSAVYLCASSLALREGAETQYFGPGTRLLVL.

The chain recombines TRBV2 with TRBJ1-5; D uncertain. Germline loops: CDR1 SNHLY, CDR2 FYNNEI. V lost 4 bases to trimming and J lost 5 bases, with 15 bases between them. This CDR3 is built from 15 residues. CDR3 sequence reads: CASSVGSQVHQPQHF. Written as DNA, the CDR3 is TGTGCCAGCAGTGTAGGGAGCCAGGTCCATCAGCCCCAGCATTTT. Supplemented by reference TRBV2 and TRBJ1-5, the full variable domain reads EPEVTQTPSHQVTQMGQEVILRCVPISNHLYFYWYRQILGQKVEFLVSFYNNEISEKSEIFDDQFSVERPDGSNFTLKIRSTKLEDSAMYFCASSVGSQVHQPQHFGDGTRLSIL.

The rearrangement links TRBV30 to TRBJ2-3; 7 positions match TRBD1. Germline trimming cut 5 bases from V and 0 bases from J; bases unmatched to any gene: 5. CDR1 and CDR2 (germline): GTSNPN, SVGIG (reference sequence). The CDR3 contains 14 residues. This CDR3 is CAWRQGQSTDTQYF. The CDR3 bases are TGTGCCTGGCGACAGGGCCAAAGCACAGATACGCAGTATTTT.

This clone showed up just a few times. V is TRBV5-4 and J is TRBJ1-2; 7 positions match TRBD1. The CDR3 extends over 16 amino acids. The V gene's germline CDR1 is SGHNT and CDR2 YYREEE (reference sequence). J lost 8 bases, V lost 3 bases, and 16 bases had no gene match. CDR3 region: CASSSYEEGGGRGYTF. The CDR3 region has the DNA TGTGCCAGCAGCTCGTACGAGGAAGGGGGCGGAAGAGGCTACACCTTC.

The chain employs TRBV18 and TRBJ1-1; unclear D gene. The CDR3 loop spans 16 amino acids. From germline, CDR1 is KGHSH and CDR2 LQKENI. The ends were cut back, 3 bases at V and 0 bases at J, with 14 bases in the middle. The CDR3 protein is CASSPRDNSLNTEAFF. CDR3 DNA sequence: TGTGCCAGCTCACCCCGAGATAACAGCTTGAACACTGAAGCTTTCTTT.

The sample holds one count of this clone. The chain couples TRBV2 to TRBJ2-1; 7 bases fit TRBD1. The CDR3 is 17 residues long. V was clipped by 5 bases and J by 8 bases; unmatched bases: 18. CDR1 and CDR2 from the germline V gene are SNHLY and FYNNEI. The CDR3 loop is CASSLRTGPTSGDEQFF. The CDR3 DNA reads TGTGCCAGCAGTCTCAGGACAGGCCCGACCTCTGGGGATGAGCAGTTCTTC.

The chain is built from TRBV2 and TRBJ1-5; D not resolved. This CDR3 contains 13 residues. The V end was cut by 4 bases, the J end by 5 bases, with 9 bases between. Germline CDR1 is SNHLY and CDR2 is FYNNEI. The CDR3 spells CASSAGVYQPQHF. CDR3 coding DNA: TGTGCCAGCAGTGCCGGGGTATATCAGCCCCAGCATTTT.

This clone was seen a handful of times. The chain couples TRBV29-1 to TRBJ2-1; tentatively, D is TRBD1 (5 bases). CDR1 is SQVTM, CDR2 ANQGSEA, per germline. The CDR3 is made up of 15 amino acids. The V and J ends lost 1 base and 4 bases respectively, with 14 bases between them. CDR3 sequence reads: CSVEGGQTLYNEQFF. CDR3 nucleotide sequence: TGCAGCGTTGAAGGGGGCCAGACTCTTTACAATGAGCAGTTCTTC.

The CDR3 region is CASSFGQTSYEQYF. In DNA form, the CDR3 reads TGTGCCAGCAGCTTCGGACAGACTTCCTACGAGCAGTACTTC. The V and J genes are TRBV7-2 and TRBJ2-7, with D possibly matching TRBD1 (6 bases). The germline V gene has CDR1 SGHTA and CDR2 FQGNSA. Trimming shortened V by 3 bases and J by 1 base, and 10 bases separated the two germline ends. The length of the CDR3 is 14 residues. Variable domain in full (rest from reference TRBV7-2 and TRBJ2-7): GAGVSQSPSNKVTEKGKDVELRCDPISGHTALYWYRQSLGQGLEFLIYFQGNSAPDKSGLPSDRFSAERTGGSVSTLTIQRTQQEDSAVYLCASSFGQTSYEQYFGPGTRLTVT.

The J gene is TRBJ1-5, the V gene TRBV6-6; D gene ambiguous. The CDR3 is made up of 15 amino acids. From germline, CDR1 is MNHNY and CDR2 SVGAGI (reference sequence). V lost 2 bases to trimming and J lost 0 bases, with 8 bases between them. The CDR3 protein is CASSYEARSNQPQHF. The CDR3 nucleotides are TGTGCCAGCAGTTACGAGGCCCGTAGCAATCAGCCCCAGCATTTT.

The V and J genes are TRBV4-2 and TRBJ1-4; 8 bases match TRBD1. Trimming removed 3 bases from V and 4 bases from J; junction bases left unmatched: 19. The CDR3 extends over 20 amino acids. Germline V gives CDR1 LGHNA, CDR2 YNFKEQ. The CDR3 here is CASSHPPYRTGSSGNEKLFF. The CDR3, as DNA: TGTGCCAGCAGCCACCCCCCCTACCGGACAGGGAGCTCGGGTAATGAAAAACTGTTTTTT.

The chain combines TRBV5-1 with TRBJ1-4, with a weak D call TRBD1 (6 bases). Germline V gives CDR1 SGHRS, CDR2 YFSETQ. CDR3 length: 15 amino acids. Trimming pared 3 bases from V and 4 bases from J, leaving 13 bases between. The CDR3 DNA is TGCGCCAGCAGCTCCTCGGACAGTATTAATGAAAAACTGTTTTTT. It is translated as CASSSSDSINEKLFF.

V gene TRBV20-1 combines with J gene TRBJ2-3; the D is unclear. The CDR3 sequence is 11 residues long. Per the germline V gene, CDR1 is DFQATT and CDR2 is SNEGSKA (reference sequence). Trimming cost V 3 bases and J 6 bases, with 7 bases left between them. CDR3 loop: CSASPEDTQYF. The CDR3 bases are TGCAGTGCTAGCCCGGAGGATACGCAGTATTTT.

V is TRBV18 and J is TRBJ2-2; D possibly corresponds to TRBD1 (6 bases). This CDR3 is built from 16 residues. The germline gives CDR1 KGHSH, CDR2 LQKENI. Deletions cut 2 bases from V and 2 bases from J, with 12 bases between. For the CDR3, the DNA is TGTGCCAGCTCACCAGATACAGGGTTAAACACCGGGGAGCTGTTTTTT. Translation: CASSPDTGLNTGELFF.

V usage is TRBV30 and J usage is TRBJ1-1, with a possible D match to TRBD1 (5 bases). The CDR3 runs 14 residues. Deletions cut 2 bases from V and 1 base from J, with 11 bases between. Germline values: CDR1 GTSNPN, CDR2 SVGIG (reference sequence). This chain's CDR3 is CAWSTTTGNTEAFF. CDR3 DNA sequence: TGTGCCTGGAGTACCACTACAGGGAACACTGAAGCTTTCTTT.

The chain recombines TRBV25-1 with TRBJ2-7, with D possibly being TRBD1 (9 bases). Trimming pared 9 bases from V and 4 bases from J, leaving 16 bases between. CDR3 length equals 13 residues. Germline V lookup: CDR1 MGHDK, CDR2 SYGVNS. The CDR3 region is CASFSGTGYEQYF. CDR3 sequence (DNA): TGTGCCAGTTTTAGCGGGACAGGGTACGAGCAGTACTTC.

The CDR3 DNA reads TGTGCCAGCAGGAGGGACAGGGTCACCGGGGAGCTGTTTTTT. Protein product: CASRRDRVTGELFF. The gene calls are TRBV6-1 and TRBJ2-2; the match to TRBD1 covers 9 bases. CDR3 length: 14 amino acids. With 6 bases clipped from V and 4 bases from J, the junction kept 3 bases outside the gene matches. The germline CDR1 and CDR2 sequences are MNHNS and SASEGT.

The chain recombines TRBV4-2 with TRBJ2-7; D possibly corresponds to TRBD1 (6 bases). V shed 4 bases and J shed 0 bases, with 16 bases lying between them. CDR1 is LGHNA and CDR2 is YNFKEQ in the germline V gene. This CDR3 region has 16 residues. CDR3: CASSLLPGTLSYEQYF. DNA for the CDR3: TGTGCCAGCAGCCTCCTCCCCGGGACACTCTCCTACGAGCAGTACTTC.

The chain combines TRBV30 with TRBJ2-2; D ambiguous. With 5 bases removed from V and 6 bases from J, the gap between germline ends came to 10 bases. The CDR3 spans 12 residues. The V gene's germline CDR1 is GTSNPN and CDR2 SVGIG (reference sequence). For the CDR3, the DNA is TGTGCCTGGGGTCTAGGAGCCGGGGAGCTGTTTTTT. This translates into CAWGLGAGELFF.

The rearrangement uses TRBV5-1 and TRBJ2-7; TRBD1 is a possible D gene (6 bases). Germline V gives CDR1 SGHRS, CDR2 YFSETQ. The length of the CDR3 is 14 residues. Trimming stripped 5 bases from V and 1 base from J, with 13 bases between. The CDR3: CASSYGQLSYEQYF. Written as DNA, the CDR3 is TGCGCCAGCAGTTATGGACAGCTATCCTACGAGCAGTACTTC.

This clone has more than one count but fewer than ten. CDR3 sequence: CAISGGTEAFF. Written as DNA, the CDR3 is TGTGCCATCAGTGGAGGCACTGAAGCTTTCTTT. This chain links TRBV10-3 with TRBJ1-1; D gene uncertain. The germline V gene encodes CDR1 ENHRY and CDR2 SYGVKD. The CDR3 is 11 residues long. V was clipped by 4 bases and J by 4 bases, with 4 bases between them.

This clone appeared once. The rearrangement joins TRBV19 to TRBJ2-3, with TRBD2 identical over 11 bases. Trimming at V came to 4 bases and at J to 4 bases, leaving 4 bases not matched to a gene. From germline, CDR1 is LNHDA and CDR2 SQIVND (reference sequence). The CDR3 totals 15 residues. CDR3 sequence (DNA): TGTGCCAGTAGTAGTAGCGGGAGGGCCGCAGATACGCAGTATTTT. Its translation: CASSSSGRAADTQYF.

The chain uses TRBV7-3 and TRBJ1-2; 9 positions agree with TRBD1. The CDR3 totals 17 residues. Losses at the gene ends were 2 bases for V and 8 bases for J; bases not matched to a gene: 15. Germline V gene data show CDR1 as SGHTA and CDR2 as FQGTGA. This CDR3 reads CASSLEVRGQGVGGYTF. DNA of the CDR3: TGTGCCAGCAGCTTAGAAGTACGGGGACAGGGAGTAGGAGGCTACACCTTC.

The chain joins TRBV7-2 to TRBJ2-7; 11 bases agree with TRBD2. The CDR3 runs to 15 residues. Per the germline V gene, CDR1 is SGHTA and CDR2 is FQGNSA. Trimming cost V 5 bases and J 3 bases; bases outside gene matches: 6. The CDR3 DNA is TGTGCCAGCAGCGTAACTAGCGGGAGCCACTACGAGCAGTACTTC. Residues: CASSVTSGSHYEQYF. Supplemented by reference TRBV7-2 and TRBJ2-7, the full variable domain reads GAGVSQSPSNKVTEKGKDVELRCDPISGHTALYWYRQSLGQGLEFLIYFQGNSAPDKSGLPSDRFSAERTGGSVSTLTIQRTQQEDSAVYLCASSVTSGSHYEQYFGPGTRLTVT.

The chain couples TRBV9 to TRBJ1-2; tentatively, D is TRBD1 (6 bases). With 2 bases removed from V and 4 bases from J, the gap between germline ends came to 15 bases. The CDR3 length is 15 residues. Germline V gene sequence: CDR1 SGDLS, CDR2 YYNGEE. CDR3 in DNA: TGTGCCAGCAGCGTGGGTGGGGGCGAAATCTATGGCTACACCTTC. This codes for CASSVGGGEIYGYTF. Full variable domain (outside the CDR3, taken from reference TRBV9 and TRBJ1-2): DSGVTQTPKHLITATGQRVTLRCSPRSGDLSVYWYQQSLDQGLQFLIQYYNGEERAKGNILERFSAQQFPDLHSELNLSSLELGDSALYFCASSVGGGEIYGYTFGSGTRLTVV.

The chain employs TRBV15 and TRBJ2-2; maybe TRBD2 (6 bases). The CDR3 runs 15 residues. V was trimmed by 5 bases and J by 7 bases, leaving 17 bases between them. CDR1 and CDR2 from the germline V gene are LNHNV and YYDKDF (reference sequence). The CDR3: CATSWRVADGGELFF. The CDR3 DNA reads as TGTGCCACCAGCTGGAGGGTGGCAGACGGCGGGGAGCTGTTTTTT. Combining the CDR3 with reference TRBV15 and TRBJ2-2 gives the whole variable domain DAMVIQNPRYQVTQFGKPVTLSCSQTLNHNVMYWYQQKSSQAPKLLFHYYDKDFNNEADTPDNFQSRRPNTSFCFLDIRSPGLGDTAMYLCATSWRVADGGELFFGEGSRLTVL.